Below, one T cell receptor (beta chain) is given with its context. The identical CDR3 is also encoded by other nucleotide sequences in the sample. The table came from immunoSEQ multiplex PCR; TCRdb's copy has only in-frame clones and leaves some out. The table records approximately 86,000 clones, around nine tenths of them present only once. The sample belongs to a study of control samples from healthy donors and cancer patients. Germline V gives CDR1 SGDLS, CDR2 YYNGEE. This CDR3 is built from 13 residues. V shed 3 bases and J shed 5 bases, with 8 bases lying between them. Sequences were obtained from blood. The clonotype originates from a man aged 25 to 45 in good health. The rearrangement links TRBV9 to TRBJ2-2; D is tentatively TRBD1 or TRBD2 (6 bases each). This chain's CDR3 is CASSEGGTGELFF. CDR3 coding DNA: TGTGCCAGCAGCGAGGGGGGAACCGGGGAGCTGTTTTTT. The full variable domain, its missing parts supplied by reference TRBV9 and TRBJ2-2, is DSGVTQTPKHLITATGQRVTLRCSPRSGDLSVYWYQQSLDQGLQFLIQYYNGEERAKGNILERFSAQQFPDLHSELNLSSLELGDSALYFCASSEGGTGELFFGEGSRLTVL.